This TCR beta chain comes out of a study of CD8 T cells in Susac syndrome. Random hexamers served to reverse transcribe roughly 0.45 to 1 ug RNA. TCRdb reprocessed the immunoSEQ multiplex PCR reads with MiXCR, giving one entry per CDR3 protein. This table holds 150,000 to 200,000 distinct CDR3 sequences, roughly 95% found once. The CDR3 consists of 14 residues. Trimming stripped 6 bases from V and 0 bases from J, with 9 bases between. Germline V gene sequence: CDR1 MNHEY, CDR2 SVGAGI. The source material was CD4+ T cells from PBMCs. The genes are TRBV6-5 and TRBJ1-3; no clear D. The sequence was obtained from a human donor with Susac syndrome. CDR3 sequence: CASRSILSGNTIYF. The CDR3 region has the DNA TGTGCCAGCAGATCTATCCTCTCTGGAAACACCATATATTTT.